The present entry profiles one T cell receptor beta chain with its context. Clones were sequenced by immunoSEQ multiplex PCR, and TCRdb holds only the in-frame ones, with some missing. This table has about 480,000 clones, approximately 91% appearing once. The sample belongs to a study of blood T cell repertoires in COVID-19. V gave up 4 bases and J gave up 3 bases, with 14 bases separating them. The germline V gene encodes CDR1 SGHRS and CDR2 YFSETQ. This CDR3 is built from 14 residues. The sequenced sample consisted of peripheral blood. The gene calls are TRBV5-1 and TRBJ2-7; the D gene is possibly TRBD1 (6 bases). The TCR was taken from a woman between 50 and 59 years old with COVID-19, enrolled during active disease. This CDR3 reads CASSPTGQNYEQYF. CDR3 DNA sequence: TGCGCCAGCAGCCCAACTGGACAGAACTACGAGCAGTACTTC.